These 24 T cell receptor beta chains came from one sample sequenced in a study of T-cell reconstitution after alpha-beta-depleted transplantation in children. Unique molecular identifiers were incorporated during preparation of the TCRbeta library. Using its own MiXCR run on the PCR reads, TCRdb lists one record per CDR3 protein. This table holds about 830,000 distinct CDR3 sequences, roughly 15% found once. The source material was PBMCs, mostly from graft donor cells, sampled 360 days after TCRalphabeta/CD19-depleted stem cell transplant. The receptor set was obtained from a male patient younger than 18 who had a stem cell transplant for acute lymphoblastic leukemia, so the T cells may come from the graft donor.

This clonotype came up a few times. The chain couples TRBV12-3 or TRBV12-4 to TRBJ2-3; 8 nucleotides agree with TRBD2. V lost 3 bases, J lost 2 bases, and 7 bases stayed unmatched. This CDR3 is 16 amino acids long. This CDR3 reads CASSFSLAGFTDTQYF. The CDR3 DNA follows: TGTGCCAGCAGTTTCTCGCTAGCGGGTTTCACAGATACGCAGTATTTT.

The V gene is TRBV12-3 or TRBV12-4, the J gene TRBJ2-7; TRBD1 agrees at 10 bases. V lost 8 bases to trimming and J lost 2 bases; unmatched junction nucleotides: 6. The CDR3 extends over 14 amino acids. The CDR3 loop reads CASQKGQGAYEQYF. In DNA, the CDR3 is TGTGCCAGCCAAAAAGGACAGGGGGCCTACGAGCAGTACTTC.

The sample holds a few counts of this clonotype. This chain uses TRBV11-1 with TRBJ2-2; 10 positions match TRBD2. Germline V gene data show CDR1 as SGHAT and CDR2 as FQDESV (reference sequence). The CDR3 length is 18 residues. V lost 3 bases and J lost 6; bases outside the gene matches: 13. The DNA of the CDR3 is TGTGCCAGCAGCTTGAACGCCGTCGGGACTAGCGTGGCCGGGGAGCTGTTTTTT. Protein: CASSLNAVGTSVAGELFF.

The chain employs TRBV19 and TRBJ2-4; D perhaps matches TRBD1 (6 bases). With 10 bases removed from V and 8 bases from J, the gap between germline ends came to 12 bases. Germline assignment: CDR1 LNHDA and CDR2 SQIVND (reference sequence). The CDR3 runs 11 residues. The CDR3 spells CATLQGDIQYF. The CDR3 DNA sequence: TGTGCCACATTACAGGGTGACATTCAGTACTTC.

This clonotype was picked up many times. The rearrangement links TRBV7-6 to TRBJ2-7; the D gene is possibly TRBD2 (6 bases). There are 14 residues in the CDR3. V was trimmed by 3 bases and J by 4 bases, leaving 13 bases between them. CDR1 is SGHVS and CDR2 is FNYEAQ in the germline V gene. The CDR3, as DNA: TGTGCCAGCAGCTTCGGGAGCTCGGGATACGAGCAGTACTTC. This codes for CASSFGSSGYEQYF.

The chain carries TRBV6-5 and TRBJ2-6; D is ambiguous. The CDR3 sequence is 16 residues long. Germline loops: CDR1 MNHEY, CDR2 SVGAGI. The V end was cut by 0 bases, the J end by 0 bases, with 6 bases between. CDR3 DNA sequence: TGTGCCAGCAGTTACTCTCTCTCCTCTGGGGCCAACGTCCTGACTTTC. The encoded protein is CASSYSLSSGANVLTF.

This clonotype was picked up a small number of times. J is TRBJ2-5 and V is TRBV4-1; tentative D call: TRBD2 (6 bases). CDR1 is MGHRA, CDR2 YSYEKL, per germline. This CDR3 is 15 amino acids long. V lost 1 base and J 2 bases, leaving 11 bases between the germline ends. The chain's CDR3 is CASSQAGLTQETQYF. The CDR3 coding sequence is TGCGCCAGCAGCCAAGCCGGACTAACTCAAGAGACCCAGTACTTC.

This clonotype was observed a few times. This chain joins TRBV18 and TRBJ2-7; TRBD2 agrees at 8 bases. Germline V gene sequence: CDR1 KGHSH, CDR2 LQKENI. The V segment lost 0 bases and the J segment 6 bases; nucleotides outside the gene matches: 13. CDR3 length: 17 amino acids. CDR3 nucleotide sequence: TGTGCCAGCTCACCACCCAAACTAGCGGCAAAACGAGGCGAGCAGTACTTC. It specifies CASSPPKLAAKRGEQYF.

The chain recombines TRBV12-3 or TRBV12-4 with TRBJ2-1; a possible D gene is TRBD2 (5 bases). CDR3 size: 16 residues. The germline V and J ends were trimmed by 3 bases and 2 bases, with 14 bases remaining between them. The CDR3: CASSFKAGLAYNEQFF. CDR3 nucleotide sequence: TGTGCCAGCAGTTTTAAGGCGGGCCTCGCCTACAATGAGCAGTTCTTC.

CDR3 in amino acids: CASSLGLAIYGYTF. The DNA for the CDR3 is TGCGCCAGCAGCTTGGGATTAGCAATCTATGGCTACACCTTC. The rearrangement links TRBV5-1 to TRBJ1-2; D uncertain. Trimming took 0 bases from V and 4 from J, leaving 10 bases between them. CDR3 length: 14 amino acids. The germline gives CDR1 SGHRS, CDR2 YFSETQ.

The chain is built from TRBV5-1 and TRBJ2-7; 10 bases align to TRBD1. CDR1 is SGHRS, CDR2 YFSETQ, per germline. The CDR3 loop spans 15 amino acids. The J segment lost 4 bases and the V segment lost 5 bases, leaving 9 bases of the junction unmatched. CDR3 sequence: CASRSGTGVSYEQYF. CDR3 sequence (DNA): TGCGCCAGCAGATCCGGGACAGGGGTATCGTACGAGCAGTACTTC.

This clonotype was counted a few times. J is TRBJ2-2 and V is TRBV5-1; 11 bases agree with TRBD2. The V segment lost 7 bases and the J segment 3 bases; nucleotides outside the gene matches: 8. This CDR3 comprises 16 residues. Germline CDR1 is SGHRS and CDR2 is YFSETQ. The CDR3 protein is CASVPTSGIYTGELFF. Written as DNA, the CDR3 is TGCGCCAGCGTCCCGACTAGCGGGATATACACCGGGGAGCTGTTTTTT.

The CDR3 sequence: CASGRATDTQYF. The CDR3 bases are TGTGCGTCCGGGAGGGCCACAGATACGCAGTATTTT. The chain is built from TRBV9 and TRBJ2-3, with TRBD2 matching over 8 bases. The CDR3 consists of 12 residues. Germline-derived CDR1 and CDR2 are SGDLS and YYNGEE.

The chain carries TRBV4-1 and TRBJ2-1; TRBD2 agrees at 9 bases. The germline gives CDR1 MGHRA, CDR2 YSYEKL. After removal of 1 base from V and 5 bases from J, the junction contained 9 bases not matched to a gene. The CDR3 has 17 amino acids. This CDR3 reads CASSQVGAGGPHNEQFF. The CDR3 bases are TGCGCCAGCAGCCAAGTCGGGGCGGGAGGGCCCCACAATGAGCAGTTCTTC.

In this sample, this clonotype turned up a few times. The CDR3 sequence is CASSITSGSPGELFF. The CDR3 DNA follows: TGTGCCAGCAGTATAACTAGCGGGAGCCCCGGGGAGCTGTTTTTT. The chain carries TRBV27 and TRBJ2-2, with 11 bases identical to TRBD2. Germline values: CDR1 MNHEY, CDR2 SMNVEV (reference sequence). The CDR3 spans 15 residues. V lost 5 bases to trimming and J lost 6 bases; unmatched junction nucleotides: 5.

This sequence joins TRBV2 and TRBJ1-1; D is undetermined. Between the trimmed V and J ends, which lost 8 bases and 10 bases, there was a span of 11 bases. The germline gives CDR1 SNHLY, CDR2 FYNNEI. The CDR3 runs to 10 residues. The chain's CDR3 is CASGIQRAFF. As DNA, the CDR3 is TGTGCCAGCGGGATCCAAAGAGCTTTCTTT.

This chain uses TRBV19 with TRBJ2-1; 10 bases align to TRBD2. The junction had 3 bases not matched to a gene; V was cut back by 6 bases and J by 4 bases. The length of the CDR3 is 14 residues. The V gene's germline CDR1 is LNHDA and CDR2 SQIVND (reference sequence). The CDR3 sequence is CASSSGRAYNEQFF. CDR3 nucleotides: TGTGCCAGTAGCAGCGGGAGGGCTTACAATGAGCAGTTCTTC. Filled out from reference TRBV19 and TRBJ2-1, the complete variable domain reads DGGITQSPKYLFRKEGQNVTLSCEQNLNHDAMYWYRQDPGQGLRLIYYSQIVNDFQKGDIAEGYSVSREKKESFPLTVTSAQKNPTAFYLCASSSGRAYNEQFFGPGTRLTVL.

This clonotype was detected a few times. This chain connects TRBV5-3 to TRBJ2-1, with 14 bases fitting TRBD2. TRBV5-3 is annotated as an ORF whose role is uncertain. V trimming: 4 bases; J trimming: 8 bases; junction bases outside the gene matches: 11. The CDR3 totals 17 residues. The CDR3 DNA follows: TGTGCCAGAAGCCTAGGGACTAGCGGGAGTACGAGGGATGAGCAGTTCTTC. Translated: CARSLGTSGSTRDEQFF.

The chain uses TRBV29-1 and TRBJ1-2; tentatively, D is TRBD1 (6 bases). The CDR3 covers 14 residues. The ends were cut back, 4 bases at V and 8 bases at J, with 20 bases in the middle. Per the germline V gene, CDR1 is SQVTM and CDR2 is ANQGSEA. CDR3 residues: CSVVKTGLREGYTF. Here the CDR3 DNA reads TGCAGCGTTGTAAAAACAGGGCTCCGAGAAGGCTACACCTTC.

The chain joins TRBV19 to TRBJ2-1, with D perhaps being TRBD1 or TRBD2 (5 bases each). CDR1 LNHDA and CDR2 SQIVND come from the germline V gene (reference sequence). V lost 9 bases and J 3 bases, leaving 12 bases between the germline ends. This CDR3 has 13 residues. This chain's CDR3 is CASRFGGYNEQFF. In nucleotides, the CDR3 is TGTGCCAGCCGGTTTGGGGGCTACAATGAGCAGTTCTTC.

This chain joins TRBV5-1 and TRBJ1-2; no clear D. Trimming removed 4 bases at V and 2 bases at J, with 12 bases between. Germline assignment: CDR1 SGHRS and CDR2 YFSETQ. The CDR3 totals 14 residues. The CDR3 here is CASSITGSNYGYTF. CDR3 in DNA: TGCGCCAGCAGCATAACGGGCTCCAACTATGGCTACACCTTC. Full variable domain (outside the CDR3, taken from reference TRBV5-1 and TRBJ1-2): KAGVTQTPRYLIKTRGQQVTLSCSPISGHRSVSWYQQTPGQGLQFLFEYFSETQRNKGNFPGRFSGRQFSNSRSEMNVSTLELGDSALYLCASSITGSNYGYTFGSGTRLTVV.

The J gene is TRBJ2-3, the V gene TRBV5-6; D perhaps matches TRBD2 (6 bases). The V gene lost 2 bases and the J gene lost 2 bases, with 15 bases spanning the gap. CDR1 is SGHDT and CDR2 is YYEEEE in the germline V gene. This CDR3 is built from 16 residues. CDR3 nucleotide sequence: TGTGCCAGCAGCTTAGTTCCTAGCGCGCACACAGATACGCAGTATTTT. Translation gives CASSLVPSAHTDTQYF.

This clonotype has a handful of counts. The chain links TRBV5-1 to TRBJ2-5, with TRBD1 matching 7 bases. J lost 3 bases, V lost 0 bases, and 5 bases had no gene match. CDR1 is SGHRS, CDR2 YFSETQ, per germline. The CDR3 loop spans 15 amino acids. The CDR3 reads CASSLARTGKETQYF. CDR3 sequence (DNA): TGCGCCAGCAGCTTGGCCCGGACAGGAAAAGAGACCCAGTACTTC.

This clonotype was seen ten or more times. This rearrangement joins TRBV15 to TRBJ2-3; D is uncertain. The CDR3 is 13 residues long. Germline assignment: CDR1 LNHNV and CDR2 YYDKDF (reference sequence). Between the trimmed V and J ends, which lost 4 bases and 6 bases, there was a span of 11 bases. The DNA of the CDR3 is TGTGCCACCAGCACCGGTAACGCGGATACGCAGTATTTT. Amino acids: CATSTGNADTQYF.